The rows below give T cell receptor beta chains drawn from one sample of a study of shared clonotypes between healthy human individuals. TCRdb's copy holds only in-frame clones and misses some; the assay was immunoSEQ multiplex PCR. This sample carries hundreds of thousands of clones, 85% to 95% of them seen once, and the ten largest clones take approximately 0.12%. Sequences were obtained from naive CD8+ T cells sorted from blood. The receptor set was obtained from a woman aged 25-40 years in good health. The CDR3 runs from the conserved cysteine through the conserved F or W. A D gene is named only where the DNA matches it firmly. Only part of the rows carry a size: once, few, many, or a class if the clone is expanded.

d_gene	j_gene	v_gene	abundance	CDR3nt	CDR3aa
.	TRBJ1-2	TRBV7-9	once	TGTGCCAGCAGCTTAGTCCCTCCACCGACAGCGAGTAACTATGGCTACACCTTC	CASSLVPPPTASNYGYTF
TRBD1	TRBJ1-2	TRBV5-4	once	TGTGCCAGCAGCTTGGTCCCAACAGGGGACTATGGCTACACCTTC	CASSLVPTGDYGYTF
.	TRBJ2-2	TRBV25-1	.	TGTGCCAGCAGTGATCGAAGCTACTCGAGGAGCACCGGGGAGCTGTTTTTT	CASSDRSYSRSTGELFF
.	TRBJ2-5	TRBV9	.	TGTGCCACCCCGTCAGGGGGGGCGACCCCTACCCAGTACTTC	CATPSGGATPTQYF
.	TRBJ2-7	TRBV4-1	once	TGCGCCAGCAGCCAATCCAGTATCGGTGGTCTCTCTCGCGAGCAGTACTTC	CASSQSSIGGLSREQYF
TRBD1	TRBJ2-1	TRBV29-1	.	TGCAGCGTTGTAAGGGGGCTCTTTAATGAGCAGTTCTTC	CSVVRGLFNEQFF
TRBD1	TRBJ1-2	TRBV27	.	TGTGCCAGCAGATTTACAGGGGGCGGTGCCTATGGCTACACCTTC	CASRFTGGGAYGYTF
.	TRBJ2-7	TRBV27	few	TGTGCCAGCAGTTTTAACTACGAGCAGTACTTC	CASSFNYEQYF
TRBD2	TRBJ2-1	TRBV10-1	.	TGCGCCAGCAGTGTATGGGGGGAGGGCCGATGTGAGCAGTTCTTC	CASSVWGEGRCEQFF
TRBD1	TRBJ2-7	TRBV10-2	.	TGCGCCAGCACCCGGGACAGGGTCGACGAGCAGTACTTC	CASTRDRVDEQYF
TRBD2	TRBJ2-7	TRBV6-6	.	TGTGCCAGCAGTTACTCGGGACTAGAGGGTTACGAGCAGTACTTC	CASSYSGLEGYEQYF
.	TRBJ2-1	TRBV4-1	.	TGCGCCAGCAGCCAAGATTGGCGGGCTGAGCAGTTCTTC	CASSQDWRAEQFF
.	TRBJ1-2	TRBV11-1	.	TGTGCCAGCAGCTTAGCCCCGGGGTTCTATGGCTACACCTTC	CASSLAPGFYGYTF
.	TRBJ2-5	TRBV13	.	TGTGCCAGCACTTTGGACGGAGAGACCCAGTACTTC	CASTLDGETQYF
.	TRBJ2-1	TRBV7-9	.	TGTGCCAGCAGCCCACAGGGCTACAATGAGCAGTTCTTC	CASSPQGYNEQFF
TRBD1	TRBJ2-3	TRBV27	.	TGTGCCAGTGGATCCGGGACAGGACCCAATACGCAGTATTTT	CASGSGTGPNTQYF
TRBD2	TRBJ2-5	TRBV2	.	TGTGCCAGCAAGGAGGGACTAGCGGGAGAGACCCAGTACTTC	CASKEGLAGETQYF
TRBD2	TRBJ2-1	TRBV7-9	once	TGTGCCAGCAGCTTAGCGGTAGCGGGAGTCGTTGAGCAGTTCTTC	CASSLAVAGVVEQFF
.	TRBJ1-5	TRBV27	.	TGTGCCAGCAGTCCCGCCGTTAATCAGCCCCAGCATTTT	CASSPAVNQPQHF
.	TRBJ1-2	TRBV16	once	TGTGCCAGCAGCCAATCGGAGGGTTCCTATGGCTACACCTTC	CASSQSEGSYGYTF
.	TRBJ1-1	TRBV4-1	.	TGCGCCAGCAGCCATATCCGGGACATGAACACTGAAGCTTTCTTT	CASSHIRDMNTEAFF
TRBD1	TRBJ2-7	TRBV13	.	TGTGCCAGCAGCTACCGGACAGGGAAATCCTACGAGCAGTACTTC	CASSYRTGKSYEQYF
.	TRBJ1-2	TRBV9	.	TGTGCCAGCAGCCTCTACGGGGGGTCAGTTGGCTACACCTTC	CASSLYGGSVGYTF
.	TRBJ2-7	TRBV5-6	once	TGTGCCAGCAGCTTTGAGGGGAACCCCTACGAGCAGTACTTC	CASSFEGNPYEQYF
.	TRBJ2-1	TRBV30	.	TGTGCCTGGAGTGTCTTGGGTCTTGAGCAGTTCTTC	CAWSVLGLEQFF
.	TRBJ2-7	TRBV28	once	TGTGCCAGCAGTATCAGGACAAGCATCACTCAGGAGCAGTACTTC	CASSIRTSITQEQYF
TRBD1	TRBJ1-4	TRBV2	.	TGTGCCAGCAGTCCAGCAGGGGGTTTAGAAAAACTGTTTTTT	CASSPAGGLEKLFF
.	TRBJ2-5	TRBV5-6	.	TGTGCCAGCAGTCCCGGGGTCGGGGGTGGTGAGACCCAGTACTTC	CASSPGVGGGETQYF
.	TRBJ2-2	TRBV28	.	TGTGCCAGCAGTCTCCCTCAGGAGGAGCTGTTTTTT	CASSLPQEELFF
.	TRBJ1-6	TRBV19	.	TGTGCCAGTAGTATAAAAGGAGGTTCACCCCTCCACTTT	CASSIKGGSPLHF
TRBD2	TRBJ2-7	TRBV20-1	.	TGCAGTGGGACTAGCTACGAGCAGTACTTC	CSGTSYEQYF
TRBD1	TRBJ1-5	TRBV27	.	TGTGCCAGCAGTTTCGGACAGGGTTATCAGCCCCAGCATTTT	CASSFGQGYQPQHF
TRBD1	TRBJ2-1	TRBV5-1	.	TGCGCCAGCAGCGCACCCAGGACCGGGACAGGCGGCTACAATGAGCAGTTCTTC	CASSAPRTGTGGYNEQFF
.	TRBJ2-6	TRBV27	.	TGTGCCAGCAGTTTGTTAACTGGGGCCAACGTCCTGACTTTC	CASSLLTGANVLTF
.	TRBJ2-2	TRBV27	.	TGTGCCAGCACGAGCGATCAGGTTCAGACCGGGGAGCTGTTTTTT	CASTSDQVQTGELFF
TRBD2	TRBJ2-7	TRBV2	.	TGTGCCAGCAGTGACAGGGCGGGAGTTGCCTACGAGCAGTACTTC	CASSDRAGVAYEQYF
.	TRBJ2-7	TRBV21-1	.	TGTGCCAGCAGCTCCACTTTCCTTTATCTCTCCTACGAGCAGTACTTC	CASSSTFLYLSYEQYF
.	TRBJ2-7	TRBV11-2	.	TGTGCCAGCAGCCTTGGCCTGTACGAGCAGTACTTC	CASSLGLYEQYF
TRBD1	TRBJ1-1	TRBV28	.	TGTGCCAGCGGATCCGCGGGACAGGGAGACTTGAACACTGAAGCTTTCTTT	CASGSAGQGDLNTEAFF